This T cell receptor beta chain was identified during a study of blood T cell repertoires in COVID-19. For the study at large: Samples representing acute and convalescent COVID-19 were sourced from the United States, Italy and Spain. Sources were T cells, B-cell-depleted T cells, or PBMCs; the material itself was cDNA or gDNA.

CDR1 and CDR2 (germline): SEHNR, FQNEAQ (reference sequence). The trim removed 5 bases at V and 7 bases at J, leaving 11 bases unmatched. This CDR3 is built from 16 residues. In the authors' methods: Reference gene primer amplification in the assay estimated nucleated cell counts. The assay was immunoSEQ multiplex PCR, and TCRdb's table has in-frame clones only and misses some. V and J calls and clone size follow that table, whereas D and trimming were derived from the DNA. The repertoire includes about 99,000 clones, roughly four fifths of them detected once, and around 4.8% sits in the top ten. The sample comprised peripheral blood. This chain connects TRBV7-9 to TRBJ1-6; 7 positions match TRBD1. The TCR was taken from a man aged 55-75 years with acute or convalescent COVID-19. The CDR3 is CASSPTSGTVNSPLHF. The DNA for the CDR3 is TGTGCCAGCAGCCCTACCTCCGGGACAGTGAATTCACCCCTCCACTTT.